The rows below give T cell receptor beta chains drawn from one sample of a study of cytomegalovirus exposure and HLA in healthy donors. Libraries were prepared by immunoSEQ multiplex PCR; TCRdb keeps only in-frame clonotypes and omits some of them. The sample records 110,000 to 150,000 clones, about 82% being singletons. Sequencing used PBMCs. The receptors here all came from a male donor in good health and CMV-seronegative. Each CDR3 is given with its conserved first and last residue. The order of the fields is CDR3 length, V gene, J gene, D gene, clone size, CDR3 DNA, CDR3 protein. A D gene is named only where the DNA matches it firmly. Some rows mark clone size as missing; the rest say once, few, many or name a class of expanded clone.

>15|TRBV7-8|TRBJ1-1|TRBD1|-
TGTGCCAGCAGCCTCTGGGACAGGGTGAACACTGAAGCTTTCTTT
CASSLWDRVNTEAFF
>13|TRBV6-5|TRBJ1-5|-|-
TGTGCCAGCAGTTACTCTGGGGCTCAGCCCCAGCATTTT
CASSYSGAQPQHF
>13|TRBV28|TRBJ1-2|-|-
TGTGCCAGCAGTTCGGACAGAATCTATGGCTACACCTTC
CASSSDRIYGYTF
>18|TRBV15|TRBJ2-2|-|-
TGTGCCACCAGCAGAGATATCAAGGGGCCACCCCCCCCGGGGGAGCTGTTTTTT
CATSRDIKGPPPPGELFF
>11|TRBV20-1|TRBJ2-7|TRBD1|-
TGCAGTGCTCTGGGACAGGGGGTGCAGTACTTC
CSALGQGVQYF
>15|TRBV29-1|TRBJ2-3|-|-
TGCAGCGCCGCCGGTGGGCGGGACAGCACAGATACGCAGTATTTT
CSAAGGRDSTDTQYF
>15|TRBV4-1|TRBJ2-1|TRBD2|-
TGCGCCAGCAGCCTAACGGGACTAGGGGGCAATGAGCAGTTCTTC
CASSLTGLGGNEQFF
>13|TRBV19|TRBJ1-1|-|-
TGTGCCAGTAGTAGGGGACTTAACACTGAAGCTTTCTTT
CASSRGLNTEAFF
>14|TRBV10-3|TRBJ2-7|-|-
TGTGCCATCAGTGAGTCAGTTTGGGCTTACGAGCAGTACTTC
CAISESVWAYEQYF
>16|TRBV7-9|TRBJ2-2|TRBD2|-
TGTGCCAGCAGCTCCCGACTAGCGGATCTCACCGGGGAGCTGTTTTTT
CASSSRLADLTGELFF
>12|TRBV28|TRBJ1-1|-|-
TGTGCCAGCAGTTGGGGAGGGATTGAAGCTTTCTTT
CASSWGGIEAFF
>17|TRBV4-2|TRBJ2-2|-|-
TGTGCCAGCAGCCTGGGCCCCGGGACTCTCTACACCGGGGAGCTGTTTTTT
CASSLGPGTLYTGELFF
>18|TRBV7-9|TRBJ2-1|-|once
TGTTCCAGCAGCTCCGCCCGGACTGGGGAACTCCACTACAATGAGCAGTTCTTC
CSSSSARTGELHYNEQFF
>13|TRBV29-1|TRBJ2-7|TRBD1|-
TGCAGCGTTGAAAGCGGACAGGGATACGAGCAGTACTTC
CSVESGQGYEQYF
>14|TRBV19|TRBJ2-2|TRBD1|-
TGTGCCAGTAGTGTCGACAGGGGTTTCGGGGAGCTGTTTTTT
CASSVDRGFGELFF
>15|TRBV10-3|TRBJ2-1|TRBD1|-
TGTGCCATCAGTGAGTCCAGGGGGCGCTTCAATGAGCAGTTCTTC
CAISESRGRFNEQFF
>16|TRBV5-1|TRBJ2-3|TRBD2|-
TGCGCCAGCAGCCCACCCGGACTAGCGGCCACAGATACGCAGTATTTT
CASSPPGLAATDTQYF
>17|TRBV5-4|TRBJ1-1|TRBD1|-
TGTGCCAGCAGCTTGGTGGGACAGGCGCCGAGGAACACTGAAGCTTTCTTT
CASSLVGQAPRNTEAFF
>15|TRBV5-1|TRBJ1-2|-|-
TGCGCCAGCAGCTCAAATACCGGACAGAGCTATGGCTACACCTTC
CASSSNTGQSYGYTF
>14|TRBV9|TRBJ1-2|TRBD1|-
TGTGCCAGCAGCCCAGAGGGGACAGGGTATGGCTACACCTTC
CASSPEGTGYGYTF
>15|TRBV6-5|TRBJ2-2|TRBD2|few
TGTGCCAGCAGCTTCCGGGGGGGTGGGACCGGGGAGCTGTTTTTT
CASSFRGGGTGELFF
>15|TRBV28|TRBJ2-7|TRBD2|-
TGTGCCAGCAGGCTTGGGACTAGCGGTACCTACGAGCAGTACTTC
CASRLGTSGTYEQYF
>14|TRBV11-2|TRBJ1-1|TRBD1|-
TGTGCCAGCAGCTTGACAGGGTTGAACACTGAAGCTTTCTTT
CASSLTGLNTEAFF
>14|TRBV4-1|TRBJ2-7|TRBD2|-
TGCGCCAGCAGCGTAAGCGGGGGGTCCTACGAGCAGTACTTC
CASSVSGGSYEQYF
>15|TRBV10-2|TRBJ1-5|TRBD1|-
TGCGCCAGCAGTGAGTTCGACAGGGGACGTCAGCCCCAGCATTTT
CASSEFDRGRQPQHF
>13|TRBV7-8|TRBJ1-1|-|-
TGTGCCAGCAGCAACACAGGGAACACTGAAGCTTTCTTT
CASSNTGNTEAFF
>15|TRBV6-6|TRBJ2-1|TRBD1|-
TGTGCCAGCAGTATTGACAGGGTCTCCTACAATGAGCAGTTCTTC
CASSIDRVSYNEQFF
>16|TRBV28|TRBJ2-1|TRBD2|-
TGTGCCAGCACCTTGATCCCGGGACTAGCGGGAGGCGGGGAGTTCTTC
CASTLIPGLAGGGEFF
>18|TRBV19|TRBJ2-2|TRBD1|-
TGTGCCAGTAGTTTTACCGGGACAGGGGGGAAAAACACCGGGGAGCTGTTTTTT
CASSFTGTGGKNTGELFF
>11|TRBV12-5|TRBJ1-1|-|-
TGTGCTAGTGGTCCTACCACTGAAGCTTTCTTT
CASGPTTEAFF
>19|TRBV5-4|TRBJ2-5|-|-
TGTGCCAGCAGCTCTCCGACAGCCTGGAGAGACCCAACCGAAGAGACCCAGTACTTC
CASSSPTAWRDPTEETQYF
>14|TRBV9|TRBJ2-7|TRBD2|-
TGTGCCAGCAGCCCTAGCGGGAGCCCCTACGAGCAGTACTTC
CASSPSGSPYEQYF
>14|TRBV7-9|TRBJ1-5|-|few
TGTGCCAGCAGCTTAGAAGGAGGGAATCAGCCCCAGCATTTT
CASSLEGGNQPQHF
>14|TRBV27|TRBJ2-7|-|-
TGTGCCAGCAGTTGGGCCCCCGGGGCCTACGAGCAGTACTTC
CASSWAPGAYEQYF
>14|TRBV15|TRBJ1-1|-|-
TGTGCCACCAGCAGGCCGGACGGTAGCGCTGAAGCTTTCTTT
CATSRPDGSAEAFF
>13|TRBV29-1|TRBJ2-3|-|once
TGCAGCGTTGAATGGGCGAACACAGATACGCAGTATTTT
CSVEWANTDTQYF
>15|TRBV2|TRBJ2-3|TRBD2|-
TGTGCCAGCAGTTTAGCGGGGAAAAGGGCAGATACGCAGTATTTT
CASSLAGKRADTQYF
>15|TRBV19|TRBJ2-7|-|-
TGTGCCAGTAGCATAAACAGACGGTTTGAGTACGAGCAGTACTTC
CASSINRRFEYEQYF
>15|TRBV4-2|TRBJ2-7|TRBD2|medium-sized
TGTGCCAGCAGCCAAGATCCCAGCGGGGGATACGAGCAGTACTTC
CASSQDPSGGYEQYF
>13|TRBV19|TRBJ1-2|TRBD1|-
TGTGCCAGTAGCCGAGGGGACAGCTATGGCTACACCTTC
CASSRGDSYGYTF
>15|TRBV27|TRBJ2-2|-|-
TGTGCCAGCCGAACTAATGACAGACGGACCGGGGAGCTGTTTTTT
CASRTNDRRTGELFF
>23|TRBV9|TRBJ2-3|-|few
TGTGCCAGCAGCATACCCGCCCGTGGGGGGGGCCCGGACAGCGGTGAGTACACAGATACGCAGTATTTT
CASSIPARGGGPDSGEYTDTQYF
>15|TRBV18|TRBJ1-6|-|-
TGTGCCAGCTCACCAAGGGGAACCTATAATTCACCCCTCCACTTT
CASSPRGTYNSPLHF
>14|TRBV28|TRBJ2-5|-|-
TGTGCCAGCAGCTTGGGGCAGATAGGCGAGACCCAGTACTTC
CASSLGQIGETQYF
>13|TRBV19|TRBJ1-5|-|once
TGTGCCAGTCAATTGCAGAACAATCAGCCCCAGCATTTT
CASQLQNNQPQHF